This T cell receptor (beta chain) was captured in a study of cytomegalovirus exposure and HLA in healthy donors. Findings of the study overall: The analysis excluded some indistinguishable V segments, including TRBV6-2 and TRBV6-3. Researchers reported from a later analysis that most CMV-associated TCR beta chains appeared HLA-restricted. According to reports, the classifier identified cytomegalovirus status with high specificity and sensitivity. Sequencing depth roughly uniform across donors was assumed in presence/absence analyses.

It was with 60 Vbeta and 13 Jbeta primers that the PCR ran. Only in-frame clones appear in the TCRdb table, and some are missing; sequencing was by immunoSEQ multiplex PCR. The table lists under 95,000 clones, about 85% of them singletons. Concerning this clone: Its antigen is still unknown.

V was trimmed by 0 bases and J by 6 bases, leaving 11 bases between them. CDR3 size: 14 residues. This sequence originates from a woman aged 40-49 years in good health and CMV-seropositive. Specimen: PBMCs. The V and J genes are TRBV6-7 and TRBJ1-2; possible D gene TRBD1, 6 bases. TRBV6-7 is flagged as an ORF with uncertain function. CDR3 sequence reads: CASSYSGRGHGYTF. The DNA for the CDR3 is TGTGCCAGCAGTTACTCAGGCAGGGGACATGGCTACACCTTC.